The 22 T cell receptor beta chains presented below share a single source sample, sequenced in a study of T-cell memory formation after mild COVID-19. TCRdb called the 5' RACE reads again in MiXCR, with one record for every CDR3 protein. The sample has 250,000 to 350,000 distinct CDR3 sequences; approximately 19% are singletons. Sequenced: PBMCs or a T cell subset sorted from them (not recorded which). These receptors were collected from a man aged 18-30 years who had mild COVID-19 (a few samples of this study predate the infection). Cell type and time point are not known.

This clonotype was counted only a few times. This chain connects TRBV12-3 or TRBV12-4 to TRBJ1-2; D call uncertain. There are 13 residues in the CDR3. Trimming shortened V by 6 bases and J by 4 bases, and 12 bases separated the two germline ends. CDR3 nucleotides: TGTGCCAGCAGCTCTGACACGACCTATGGCTACACCTTC. The encoded protein is CASSSDTTYGYTF.

This clonotype was observed a few times. This chain uses TRBV7-8 with TRBJ1-1, with a weak D call TRBD1 (6 bases). Trimming left V 0 bases short and J 4 bases short, with 12 bases between. The CDR3 totals 15 residues. The germline V gene encodes CDR1 SGHVS and CDR2 FQNEAQ. In DNA, the CDR3 is TGTGCCAGCAGCTTAGCGACGGGGGCGCCCACTGAAGCTTTCTTT. Its protein product is CASSLATGAPTEAFF.

This clonotype was found a few times. This CDR3 is CASSLWGFQETQYF. CDR3 nucleotide sequence: TGCGCCAGCAGCTTGTGGGGGTTTCAAGAGACCCAGTACTTC. The V gene is TRBV5-1, the J gene TRBJ2-5, with D perhaps TRBD1 or TRBD2 (5 bases each). The germline gives CDR1 SGHRS, CDR2 YFSETQ. V was shortened by 1 base and J by 2 bases, with 9 bases between the two germline ends. This CDR3 contains 14 residues. Full variable domain (outside the CDR3, taken from reference TRBV5-1 and TRBJ2-5): KAGVTQTPRYLIKTRGQQVTLSCSPISGHRSVSWYQQTPGQGLQFLFEYFSETQRNKGNFPGRFSGRQFSNSRSEMNVSTLELGDSALYLCASSLWGFQETQYFGPGTRLLVL.

The chain links TRBV6-5 to TRBJ1-1; D may be TRBD1 (6 bases). The CDR3 length is 15 residues. The V end lost 2 bases, the J end lost 1 base, and 11 bases lay between the germline ends. In germline, CDR1 is MNHEY, CDR2 SVGAGI. The CDR3 region has the DNA TGTGCCAGCAGTTACGTGGGACAAAAGAACACTGAAGCTTTCTTT. Translation gives CASSYVGQKNTEAFF.

This chain links TRBV5-1 with TRBJ2-1; D perhaps matches TRBD1 (6 bases). CDR1 and CDR2 (germline): SGHRS, YFSETQ. The CDR3 length is 16 residues. Trimming took off 4 bases at V and 5 bases at J, with 19 bases between the two ends. CDR3 sequence reads: CASSLQQGIGDNEQFF. In DNA, the CDR3 is TGCGCCAGCAGCCTGCAACAGGGCATAGGCGACAATGAGCAGTTCTTC.

The chain uses TRBV25-1 and TRBJ2-3, with TRBD1 matching over 8 bases. The CDR3 contains 16 residues. Germline assignment: CDR1 MGHDK and CDR2 SYGVNS. The V segment lost 2 bases and the J segment 0 bases; nucleotides outside the gene matches: 4. As DNA, the CDR3 is TGTGCCAGCAGTGAAGGACAGGGAAAAAGCACAGATACGCAGTATTTT. This codes for CASSEGQGKSTDTQYF.

The chain carries TRBV4-1 and TRBJ1-2, with 8 bases that match TRBD1. The CDR3 is 15 amino acids. V was pared by 2 bases and J by 4 bases, with 6 bases of the junction left unmatched. Germline V gene data show CDR1 as MGHRA and CDR2 as YSYEKL. The CDR3 loop reads CASSQRQGAGYGYTF. For the CDR3, the DNA is TGCGCCAGCAGCCAAAGGCAGGGGGCAGGCTATGGCTACACCTTC.

The chain employs TRBV5-1 and TRBJ2-7; 7 bases line up with TRBD1. V lost 0 bases and J lost 4; bases outside the gene matches: 7. This CDR3 is 15 amino acids long. The germline V gene has CDR1 SGHRS and CDR2 YFSETQ. CDR3 region: CASSLGQGTRYEQYV. In DNA, the CDR3 is TGCGCCAGCAGCTTGGGACAGGGAACGAGGTACGAGCAGTACGTC.

The V call is TRBV6-2 or TRBV6-3, the J call TRBJ2-2; D remains ambiguous. Trimming left V 2 bases short and J 3 bases short, with 7 bases between. From germline, CDR1 is MNHEY and CDR2 SVGEGT. The CDR3 sequence is 14 residues long. The CDR3 reads CASSYARDTGELFF. The CDR3 DNA sequence: TGTGCCAGCAGTTACGCCCGGGACACCGGGGAGCTGTTTTTT.

The chain employs TRBV5-1 and TRBJ2-5, with D possibly being TRBD1 (6 bases). This CDR3 contains 15 residues. Trimming removed 0 bases at V and 4 bases at J, with 13 bases between. Germline CDR1 SGHRS, CDR2 YFSETQ. The CDR3 nucleotides are TGCGCCAGCAGCTTGGTTGTAGGCAGGGGAGAGACCCAGTACTTC. Its translation: CASSLVVGRGETQYF.

The sample holds a few counts of this clonotype. The rearrangement joins TRBV5-4 to TRBJ2-1; perhaps D is TRBD1 or TRBD2 (5 bases each). The germline CDR1 and CDR2 sequences are SGHNT and YYREEE (reference sequence). V was trimmed by 5 bases and J by 8 bases, leaving 11 bases between them. The CDR3 contains 12 residues. In nucleotides, the CDR3 is TGTGCCAGCAGAGTTTCGGGGCATGAGCAGTTCTTC. This gives the protein CASRVSGHEQFF.

The chain links TRBV12-5 to TRBJ1-5; D remains ambiguous. In germline, CDR1 is LGHNT, CDR2 FRNRAP. Trimming took off 11 bases at V and 5 bases at J, with 4 bases between the two ends. This CDR3 spans 9 amino acids. This CDR3 reads CAGDQPQHF. The CDR3 bases are TGTGCTGGGGATCAGCCCCAGCATTTT. Using reference TRBV12-5 and TRBJ1-5 for the parts outside the CDR3, the full variable domain is DARVTQTPRHKVTEMGQEVTMRCQPILGHNTVFWYRQTMMQGLELLAYFRNRAPLDDSGMPKDRFSAEMPDATLATLKIQPSEPRDSAVYFCAGDQPQHFGDGTRLSIL.

The chain carries TRBV9 and TRBJ1-4; D gene uncertain. Trimming left V 0 bases short and J 0 bases short, with 9 bases between. The CDR3 spans 16 residues. Germline loops: CDR1 SGDLS, CDR2 YYNGEE. The CDR3 nucleotides read TGTGCCAGCAGCGTAGCCATCACCGCAACTAATGAAAAACTGTTTTTT. Translation gives CASSVAITATNEKLFF.

This clonotype has a handful of counts. The chain combines TRBV4-2 with TRBJ2-3; D may be TRBD2 (5 bases). V was trimmed by 4 bases and J by 2 bases, leaving 13 bases between them. This CDR3 comprises 15 residues. From germline, CDR1 is LGHNA and CDR2 YNFKEQ. The CDR3 DNA reads TGTGCCAGCAGCCGCGAACAGAGGGACACAGATACGCAGTATTTT. The encoded protein is CASSREQRDTDTQYF.

This clonotype showed up just a few times. The rearrangement joins TRBV29-1 to TRBJ2-5; 8 positions agree with TRBD2. The CDR3 runs to 15 residues. V dropped 2 bases and J dropped 2; count of bases not matched to a gene: 7. CDR1 is SQVTM, CDR2 ANQGSEA, per germline. The CDR3 region is CSVEFGRGGQETQYF. Written as DNA, the CDR3 is TGCAGCGTTGAATTCGGGAGGGGTGGTCAAGAGACCCAGTACTTC.

This clonotype was seen at least ten times. The chain uses TRBV20-1 and TRBJ2-7; 11 bases match TRBD2. Germline loops: CDR1 DFQATT, CDR2 SNEGSKA (reference sequence). CDR3 length: 14 residues. The V and J ends lost 3 bases and 3 bases, in that order; junction bases with no gene match: 4. The CDR3 is CSASSLAGGYEQYF. As DNA, the CDR3 is TGCAGTGCTAGTAGTCTAGCGGGGGGCTACGAGCAGTACTTC.

V gene TRBV3-1 combines with J gene TRBJ2-6; D is ambiguous. The germline gives CDR1 LGHDT, CDR2 YNNKEL (reference sequence). Trimming took 4 bases from V and 2 from J, leaving 12 bases between them. The CDR3 consists of 16 residues. Here the CDR3 reads CASSLLGQAGANVLTF. The CDR3, as DNA: TGTGCCAGCAGCCTTCTCGGGCAGGCTGGGGCCAACGTCCTGACTTTC.

This clonotype has more than one count but fewer than ten. The rearrangement links TRBV20-1 to TRBJ2-1; D call uncertain. Germline CDR1 is DFQATT and CDR2 is SNEGSKA (reference sequence). CDR3 length: 12 amino acids. CDR3: CSGFGPYNEQFF. In nucleotides, the CDR3 is TGCAGCGGTTTTGGACCCTACAATGAGCAGTTCTTC.

The CDR3 coding sequence is TGCAGCGTCTCCAATGGGATCTACGAGCAGTACTTC. Translated, it gives CSVSNGIYEQYF. This sequence joins TRBV29-1 and TRBJ2-7; D remains ambiguous. Trimming took off 6 bases at V and 3 bases at J, with 12 bases between the two ends. The CDR3 runs to 12 residues. Germline V CDR1 and CDR2: SQVTM, ANQGSEA.

The chain carries TRBV15 and TRBJ2-2; 7 bases are shared with TRBD1. In germline, CDR1 is LNHNV, CDR2 YYDKDF (reference sequence). J lost 11 bases, V lost 3 bases, and 12 bases had no gene match. This CDR3 spans 15 amino acids. CDR3 sequence (DNA): TGTGCCACCAGCAGGTACAGGGGTAGTCACCGCGAGCTGTTTTTT. This sequence encodes CATSRYRGSHRELFF.

This clonotype was found a few times. This chain connects TRBV7-2 to TRBJ1-6; 10 nucleotides align to TRBD1. Trimming took 5 bases from V and 9 from J; bases not matched to a gene: 4. CDR3 length: 14 amino acids. Germline values: CDR1 SGHTA, CDR2 FQGNSA. CDR3 bases: TGTGCCAGCAGCCTTGGGACAGGGGCTTCACCCCTCCACTTT. It encodes CASSLGTGASPLHF.

This clonotype came up many times. The chain couples TRBV5-1 to TRBJ2-2; 8 bases agree with TRBD1. From germline, CDR1 is SGHRS and CDR2 YFSETQ. CDR3 size: 21 residues. Losses at the gene ends were 0 bases for V and 7 bases for J; bases not matched to a gene: 23. CDR3 coding DNA: TGCGCCAGCAGCTTGGACCTATTTGGGACAGGCAACTTCGCTGGGCTCGGGGAGCTGTTTTTT. This gives the protein CASSLDLFGTGNFAGLGELFF.